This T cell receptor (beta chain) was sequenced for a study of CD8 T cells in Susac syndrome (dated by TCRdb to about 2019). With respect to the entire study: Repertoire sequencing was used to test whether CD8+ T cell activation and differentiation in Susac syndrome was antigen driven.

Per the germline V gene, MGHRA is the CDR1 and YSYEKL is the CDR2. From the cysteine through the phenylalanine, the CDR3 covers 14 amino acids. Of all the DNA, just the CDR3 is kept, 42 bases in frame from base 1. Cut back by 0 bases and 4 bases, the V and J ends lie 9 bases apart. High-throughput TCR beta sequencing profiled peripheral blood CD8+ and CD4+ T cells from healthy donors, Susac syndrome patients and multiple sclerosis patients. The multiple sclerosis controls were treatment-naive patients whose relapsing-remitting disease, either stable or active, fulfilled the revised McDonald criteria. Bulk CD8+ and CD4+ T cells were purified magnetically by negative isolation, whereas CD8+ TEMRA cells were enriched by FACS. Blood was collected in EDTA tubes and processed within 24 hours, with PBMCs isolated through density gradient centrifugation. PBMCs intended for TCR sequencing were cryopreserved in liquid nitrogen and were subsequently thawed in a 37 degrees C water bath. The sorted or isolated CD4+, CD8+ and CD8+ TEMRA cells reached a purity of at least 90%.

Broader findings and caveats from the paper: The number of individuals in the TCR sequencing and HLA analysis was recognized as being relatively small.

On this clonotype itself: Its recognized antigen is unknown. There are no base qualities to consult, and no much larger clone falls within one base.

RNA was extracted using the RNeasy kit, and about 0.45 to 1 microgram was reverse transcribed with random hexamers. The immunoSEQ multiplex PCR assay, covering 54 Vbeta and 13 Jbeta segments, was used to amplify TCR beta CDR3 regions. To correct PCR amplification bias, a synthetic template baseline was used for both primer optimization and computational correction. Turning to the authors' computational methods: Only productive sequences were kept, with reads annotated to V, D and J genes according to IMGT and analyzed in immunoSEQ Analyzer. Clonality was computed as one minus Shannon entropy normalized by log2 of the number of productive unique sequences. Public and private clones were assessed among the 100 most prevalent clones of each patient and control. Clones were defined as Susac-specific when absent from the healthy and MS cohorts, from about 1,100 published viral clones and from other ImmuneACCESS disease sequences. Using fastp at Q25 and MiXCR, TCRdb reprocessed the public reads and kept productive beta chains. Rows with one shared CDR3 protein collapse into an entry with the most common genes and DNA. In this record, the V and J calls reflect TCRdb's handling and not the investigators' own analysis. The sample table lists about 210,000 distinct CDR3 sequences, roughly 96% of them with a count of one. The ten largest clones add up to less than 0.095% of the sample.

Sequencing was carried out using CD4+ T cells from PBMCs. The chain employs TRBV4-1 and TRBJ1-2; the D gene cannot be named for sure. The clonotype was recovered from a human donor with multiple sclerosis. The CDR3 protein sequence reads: CASSQERRLYGYTF. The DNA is TGCGCCAGCAGCCAAGAGCGCAGGCTCTATGGCTACACCTTC.